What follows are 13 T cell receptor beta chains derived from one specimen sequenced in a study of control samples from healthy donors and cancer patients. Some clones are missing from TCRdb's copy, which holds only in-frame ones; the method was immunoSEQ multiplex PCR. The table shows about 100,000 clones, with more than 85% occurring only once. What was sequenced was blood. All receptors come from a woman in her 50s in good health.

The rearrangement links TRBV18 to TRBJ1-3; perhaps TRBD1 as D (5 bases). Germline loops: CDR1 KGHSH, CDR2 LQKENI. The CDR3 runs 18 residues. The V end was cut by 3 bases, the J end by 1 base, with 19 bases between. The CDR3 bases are TGTGCCAGCTCACCGTTGGTCGGGGCAGGGCGATCTGGAAACACCATATATTTT. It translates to CASSPLVGAGRSGNTIYF.

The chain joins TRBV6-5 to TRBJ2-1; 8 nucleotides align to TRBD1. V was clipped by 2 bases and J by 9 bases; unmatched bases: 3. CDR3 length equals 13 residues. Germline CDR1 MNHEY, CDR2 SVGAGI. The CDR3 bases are TGTGCCAGCAGTTACGACAGGGGCTCTGAGCAGTTCTTC. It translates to CASSYDRGSEQFF.

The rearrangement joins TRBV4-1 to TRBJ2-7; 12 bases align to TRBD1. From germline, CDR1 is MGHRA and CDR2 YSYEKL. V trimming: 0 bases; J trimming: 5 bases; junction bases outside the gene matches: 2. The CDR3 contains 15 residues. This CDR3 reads CASSQEGTGGDEQYF. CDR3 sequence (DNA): TGCGCCAGCAGCCAAGAGGGGACAGGGGGCGACGAGCAGTACTTC.

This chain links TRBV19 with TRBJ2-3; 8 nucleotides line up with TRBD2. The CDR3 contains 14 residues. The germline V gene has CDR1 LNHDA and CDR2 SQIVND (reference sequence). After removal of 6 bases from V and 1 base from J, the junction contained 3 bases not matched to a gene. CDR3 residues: CASRAGGGTDTQYF. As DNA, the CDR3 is TGTGCCAGTAGGGCGGGGGGTGGCACAGATACGCAGTATTTT.

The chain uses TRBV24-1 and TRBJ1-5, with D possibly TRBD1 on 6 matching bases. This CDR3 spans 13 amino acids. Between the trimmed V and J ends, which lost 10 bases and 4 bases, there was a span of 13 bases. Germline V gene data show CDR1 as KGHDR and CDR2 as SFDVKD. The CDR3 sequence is CATAYRDNQPQHF. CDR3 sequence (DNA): TGTGCCACGGCCTACAGGGATAATCAGCCCCAGCATTTT.

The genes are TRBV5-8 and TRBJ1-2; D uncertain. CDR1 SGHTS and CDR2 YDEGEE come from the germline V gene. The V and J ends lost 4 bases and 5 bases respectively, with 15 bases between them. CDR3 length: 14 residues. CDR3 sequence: CASSPLLGNYGYTF. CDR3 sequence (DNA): TGTGCCAGCAGCCCTTTACTCGGGAATTATGGCTACACCTTC.

This CDR3 reads CASSLGPGSNTGELFF. CDR3 coding DNA: TGCGCCAGCAGCTTGGGTCCGGGCTCGAACACCGGGGAGCTGTTTTTT. The chain employs TRBV5-1 and TRBJ2-2; D is unclear. Germline V gene sequence: CDR1 SGHRS, CDR2 YFSETQ. The CDR3 is 16 residues long. V was cut by 0 bases and J by 0 bases, with 9 bases left in between.

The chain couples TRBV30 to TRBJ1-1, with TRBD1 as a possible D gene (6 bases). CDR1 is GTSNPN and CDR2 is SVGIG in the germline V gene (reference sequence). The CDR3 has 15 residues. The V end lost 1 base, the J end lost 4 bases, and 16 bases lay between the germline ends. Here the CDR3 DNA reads TGTGCCTGGAGTGACGCAGGGGTCCTATGCACTGAAGCTTTCTTT. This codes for CAWSDAGVLCTEAFF.

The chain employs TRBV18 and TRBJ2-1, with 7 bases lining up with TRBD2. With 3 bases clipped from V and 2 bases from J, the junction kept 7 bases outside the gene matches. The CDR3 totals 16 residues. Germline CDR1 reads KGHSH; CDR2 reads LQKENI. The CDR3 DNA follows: TGTGCCAGCTCACCCGCTCTAGCGGAGCCCTACAATGAGCAGTTCTTC. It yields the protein CASSPALAEPYNEQFF.

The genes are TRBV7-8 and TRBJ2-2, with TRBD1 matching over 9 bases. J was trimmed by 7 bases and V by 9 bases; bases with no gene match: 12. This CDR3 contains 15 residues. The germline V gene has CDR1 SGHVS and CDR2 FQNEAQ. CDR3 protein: CASRRKDRGVGELFF. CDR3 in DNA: TGTGCCAGTAGAAGAAAGGACAGGGGAGTCGGGGAGCTGTTTTTT.

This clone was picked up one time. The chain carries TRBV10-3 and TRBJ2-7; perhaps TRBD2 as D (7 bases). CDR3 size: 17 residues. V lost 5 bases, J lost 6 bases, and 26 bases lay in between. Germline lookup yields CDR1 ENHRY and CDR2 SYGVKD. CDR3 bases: TGTGCCATCAGTAAACCAGTCGGTGGCGGGGGCGCCGGCGAGCAGTACTTC. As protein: CAISKPVGGGGAGEQYF.

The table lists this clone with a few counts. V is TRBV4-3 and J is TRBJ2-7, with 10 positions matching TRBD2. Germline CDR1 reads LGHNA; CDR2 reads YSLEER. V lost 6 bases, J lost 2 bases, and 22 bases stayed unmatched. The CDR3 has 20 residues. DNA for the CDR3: TGCGCCAGCAGTCAAAGCCCCCCCGCCGGGACTAGCGTTGAGCCCTACGAGCAGTACGTC. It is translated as CASSQSPPAGTSVEPYEQYV.

This CDR3 is CASSRLSGTGTYNEQFF. Written as DNA, the CDR3 is TGTGCCAGCAGCCGTCTGTCGGGAACGGGGACCTACAATGAGCAGTTCTTC. This chain connects TRBV9 to TRBJ2-1, with D perhaps TRBD2 (5 bases). Germline CDR1 reads SGDLS; CDR2 reads YYNGEE. The V end was cut by 4 bases, the J end by 2 bases, with 19 bases between. The CDR3 has 17 residues.